The 24 T cell receptor beta chains in this list originate from one sample, sequenced in a study of blood T cell repertoires in COVID-19 (dated by TCRdb to 2019 to 2021). The library was generated by the immunoSEQ multiplex PCR assay. TCRdb obtained this table from immuneACCESS and retained in-frame rearrangements with V and J assigned. These tables miss some clones; where compared with another copy, unresolved V genes account for less than half of the shortfall, and the remainder is unexplained. The sample table records 330,000 or so clones; 87% of these occur just once. Around 9.9% of the sample is held by the ten biggest clonotypes. Material: peripheral blood. These receptors all stem from a man aged 25-45 years with COVID-19, enrolled during active disease.

The rearrangement joins TRBV7-9 to TRBJ2-2, with D perhaps TRBD2 (7 bases). V lost 2 bases and J lost 4, with 20 bases in between. This CDR3 is built from 18 residues. Germline V lookup: CDR1 SEHNR, CDR2 FQNEAQ (reference sequence). CDR3 sequence (DNA): TGTGCCAGCAGCTTATTTCAATCCGGGGGGCCAGTCACCGGGGAGCTGTTTTTT. This encodes CASSLFQSGGPVTGELFF.

V and J are TRBV29-1 and TRBJ1-2, with D maybe TRBD1 (6 bases). The ends were cut back, 8 bases at V and 8 bases at J, with 15 bases in the middle. CDR1 and CDR2 from the germline V gene are SQVTM and ANQGSEA. The CDR3 is 11 amino acids. Here the CDR3 DNA reads TGCAGCCTACCCTATCAGGGGGGCTACACCTTC. Encoded protein: CSLPYQGGYTF.

The gene calls are TRBV7-2 and TRBJ2-1; perhaps TRBD1 as D (5 bases). Germline CDR1 reads SGHTA; CDR2 reads FQGNSA. The CDR3 has 15 residues. Trimming took 2 bases from V and 11 from J, leaving 19 bases between them. The CDR3 is CASSLSGQGLGQQFF. DNA for the CDR3: TGTGCCAGCAGCTTAAGTGGTCAGGGTCTGGGGCAGCAGTTCTTC.

The chain couples TRBV11-1 to TRBJ2-3; a weak D match, TRBD2 (7 bases). The CDR3 contains 15 residues. Germline CDR1 is SGHAT and CDR2 is FQDESV (reference sequence). With 4 bases removed from V and 6 bases from J, the gap between germline ends came to 17 bases. DNA for the CDR3: TGTGCCAGCAGCTCGTCGGGCGGGGGCATGGATACGCAGTATTTT. Protein product: CASSSSGGGMDTQYF. Filled out from reference TRBV11-1 and TRBJ2-3, the complete variable domain reads EAEVAQSPRYKITEKSQAVAFWCDPISGHATLYWYRQILGQGPELLVQFQDESVVDDSQLPKDRFSAERLKGVDSTLKIQPAELGDSAMYLCASSSSGGGMDTQYFGPGTRLTVL.

This sequence joins TRBV4-2 and TRBJ1-2, with D unclear. This CDR3 comprises 13 residues. V dropped 0 bases and J dropped 2 bases, with 4 bases sitting between them. Germline CDR1 LGHNA, CDR2 YNFKEQ. CDR3 sequence: CASSQEINYGYTF. In nucleotides, the CDR3 is TGTGCCAGCAGCCAAGAAATAAACTATGGCTACACCTTC.

The gene calls are TRBV5-6 and TRBJ2-7; 8 bases match TRBD1. CDR1 SGHDT and CDR2 YYEEEE come from the germline V gene. This CDR3 spans 14 amino acids. The junction had 2 bases not matched to a gene; V was cut back by 0 bases and J by 3 bases. The CDR3 DNA sequence: TGTGCCAGCAGCTTGGCCGACAGGGGCTACGAGCAGTACTTC. Protein: CASSLADRGYEQYF.

The chain links TRBV7-2 to TRBJ2-5, with D unresolved. V gave up 1 base and J gave up 5 bases, with 5 bases separating them. From germline, CDR1 is SGHTA and CDR2 FQGNSA. The CDR3 totals 12 residues. The DNA for the CDR3 is TGTGCCAGCAGCTTAGTATCGGAGACCCAGTACTTC. Amino acid sequence: CASSLVSETQYF.

This rearrangement joins TRBV19 to TRBJ1-3; weak D call: TRBD1 (5 bases). CDR1 LNHDA and CDR2 SQIVND come from the germline V gene (reference sequence). The CDR3 sequence is 13 residues long. The germline V and J ends were trimmed by 5 bases and 0 bases, with 5 bases remaining between them. CDR3 residues: CASSDSSGNTIYF. CDR3 DNA sequence: TGTGCCAGTAGTGACAGCTCTGGAAACACCATATATTTT.

This clone was seen only once. The chain uses TRBV19 and TRBJ2-1; 10 positions match TRBD2. Germline V CDR1 and CDR2: LNHDA, SQIVND (reference sequence). The length of the CDR3 is 14 residues. The ends lost 2 bases at V and 7 bases at J; junction bases unmatched: 2. CDR3 DNA sequence: TGTGCCAGTAGTATATCTAGCGGGAGAAATGAGCAGTTCTTC. Translation gives CASSISSGRNEQFF.

This rearrangement joins TRBV5-4 to TRBJ2-3; a possible D gene is TRBD2 (6 bases). Germline CDR1 SGHNT, CDR2 YYREEE (reference sequence). This CDR3 comprises 15 residues. The V and J ends lost 4 bases and 1 base respectively, with 13 bases between them. The CDR3 nucleotides are TGTGCCAGCAGCCCTCTGGGAGGTGGCACAGATACGCAGTATTTT. Its protein product is CASSPLGGGTDTQYF.

The J gene is TRBJ2-7, the V gene TRBV27; D unclear. V was shortened by 3 bases and J by 0 bases, with 12 bases between the two germline ends. Germline V gene sequence: CDR1 MNHEY, CDR2 SMNVEV (reference sequence). This CDR3 is 15 amino acids long. CDR3 sequence reads: CASSLGRLSSYEQYF. The CDR3 nucleotides are TGTGCCAGCAGTTTGGGCAGGCTTAGCTCCTACGAGCAGTACTTC.

This chain joins TRBV4-2 and TRBJ1-3, with 10 bases matching TRBD1. The germline V gene encodes CDR1 LGHNA and CDR2 YNFKEQ. Trimming removed 2 bases from V and 0 bases from J; junction bases left unmatched: 16. The CDR3 contains 21 residues. The CDR3 is CASSQPLYPGQGSISGNTIYF. As DNA, the CDR3 is TGTGCCAGCAGCCAACCTCTGTACCCGGGACAGGGGAGTATCTCTGGAAACACCATATATTTT.

The rearrangement links TRBV6-5 to TRBJ1-1, with D uncertain. The CDR3 is 15 amino acids. Per the germline V gene, CDR1 is MNHEY and CDR2 is SVGAGI. Trimming took off 0 bases at V and 7 bases at J, with 15 bases between the two ends. Here the CDR3 DNA reads TGTGCCAGCAGTTACTCGATTAATGGTATCGGTGAAGCTTTCTTT. The encoded protein is CASSYSINGIGEAFF.

The rearrangement joins TRBV28 to TRBJ1-2; TRBD1 aligns across 9 bases. Germline CDR1 and CDR2: MDHEN and SYDVKM. Losses at the gene ends were 2 bases for V and 10 bases for J; bases not matched to a gene: 11. The length of the CDR3 is 15 residues. CDR3 sequence: CASSLLSDRGTDYTF. The CDR3 region has the DNA TGTGCCAGCAGTTTACTCTCGGACAGGGGTACCGACTACACCTTC.

This chain connects TRBV5-1 to TRBJ2-4; 9 bases fit TRBD1. Germline V gene data show CDR1 as SGHRS and CDR2 as YFSETQ. Germline trimming cut 4 bases from V and 2 bases from J; bases unmatched to any gene: 7. This CDR3 is built from 16 residues. This CDR3 is CASSPGTGRPKNIQYF. DNA of the CDR3: TGCGCCAGCAGCCCCGGGACAGGGAGACCCAAAAACATTCAGTACTTC. The full variable domain, completed using reference TRBV5-1 and TRBJ2-4, is KAGVTQTPRYLIKTRGQQVTLSCSPISGHRSVSWYQQTPGQGLQFLFEYFSETQRNKGNFPGRFSGRQFSNSRSEMNVSTLELGDSALYLCASSPGTGRPKNIQYFGAGTRLSVL.

The genes are TRBV11-2 and TRBJ1-1; 8 nucleotides agree with TRBD1. CDR3 length: 13 amino acids. The germline V gene has CDR1 SGHAT and CDR2 FQNNGV. V lost 5 bases and J lost 3; bases outside the gene matches: 2. The CDR3 protein is CASSEQGDTEAFF. The CDR3 region has the DNA TGTGCCAGCAGCGAACAGGGGGACACTGAAGCTTTCTTT. The complete variable domain, with remaining parts taken from reference TRBV11-2 and TRBJ1-1, reads EAGVAQSPRYKIIEKRQSVAFWCNPISGHATLYWYQQILGQGPKLLIQFQNNGVVDDSQLPKDRFSAERLKGVDSTLKIQPAKLEDSAVYLCASSEQGDTEAFFGQGTRLTVV.

The J gene is TRBJ2-1, the V gene TRBV11-3; 10 bases are shared with TRBD2. The ends lost 4 bases at V and 8 bases at J; junction bases unmatched: 8. This CDR3 has 15 residues. Germline V gives CDR1 SGHNT, CDR2 YENEEA. In nucleotides, the CDR3 is TGTGCCAGCAGCTCCCGACTAGCGGGTCCCCATGAGCAGTTCTTC. Residues: CASSSRLAGPHEQFF.

This clone was picked up one time. The chain is built from TRBV7-7 and TRBJ2-7, with D maybe TRBD2 (6 bases). The CDR3 totals 12 residues. CDR1 is SSHAT and CDR2 is FNYEAQ in the germline V gene (reference sequence). The germline V and J ends were trimmed by 1 base and 11 bases, with 12 bases remaining between them. CDR3 loop: CASSLEAAGKYF. The CDR3 DNA reads as TGTGCCAGCAGCTTAGAGGCGGCGGGAAAGTACTTC.

The chain carries TRBV15 and TRBJ2-3; 9 bases fit TRBD1. The CDR3 totals 15 residues. Trimming took 2 bases from V and 6 from J; bases not matched to a gene: 6. Germline CDR1 is LNHNV and CDR2 is YYDKDF (reference sequence). This CDR3 is CATSRRGQGTDTQYF. The CDR3 DNA reads TGTGCCACCAGCAGACGGGGACAGGGAACGGATACGCAGTATTTT.

CDR3 in amino acids: CATSRAGTSFRTQYF. The CDR3, as DNA: TGTGCCACCAGCAGAGCCGGGACTAGTTTCCGTACGCAGTATTTT. The chain carries TRBV15 and TRBJ2-3; 8 bases are shared with TRBD2. The CDR3 spans 15 residues. Germline loops: CDR1 LNHNV, CDR2 YYDKDF (reference sequence). J was trimmed by 8 bases and V by 1 base; bases with no gene match: 8.

This chain links TRBV5-6 with TRBJ1-5; D is unresolved. This CDR3 region has 13 residues. Trimming took 0 bases from V and 4 from J, leaving 5 bases between them. Germline V gives CDR1 SGHDT, CDR2 YYEEEE. The CDR3 here is CASSLDRNQPQHF. The CDR3 DNA sequence: TGTGCCAGCAGCTTGGACCGGAATCAGCCCCAGCATTTT.

The chain is built from TRBV28 and TRBJ1-3, with a possible D match to TRBD1 (5 bases). The CDR3 is made up of 15 amino acids. Trimming cost V 6 bases and J 2 bases, with 14 bases left between them. From germline, CDR1 is MDHEN and CDR2 SYDVKM. DNA of the CDR3: TGTGCCAGCAGCTGGCGGGGACCCACTGGAAACACCATATATTTT. It codes for CASSWRGPTGNTIYF. Based on the CDR3 plus reference TRBV28 and TRBJ1-3, the full variable domain is DVKVTQSSRYLVKRTGEKVFLECVQDMDHENMFWYRQDPGLGLRLIYFSYDVKMKEKGDIPEGYSVSREKKERFSLILESASTNQTSMYLCASSWRGPTGNTIYFGEGSWLTVV.

The V and J genes are TRBV24-1 and TRBJ2-1, with 11 bases that match TRBD2. The CDR3 spans 15 residues. Germline V CDR1 and CDR2: KGHDR, SFDVKD. The V segment lost 6 bases and the J segment 7 bases; nucleotides outside the gene matches: 7. CDR3 residues: CATSPGTSGRNEQFF. DNA of the CDR3: TGTGCCACCAGTCCCGGGACTAGCGGTAGGAATGAGCAGTTCTTC.

The J gene is TRBJ1-2, the V gene TRBV28; TRBD1 might be the D (6 bases). This CDR3 is 11 amino acids long. Trimming left V 6 bases short and J 6 bases short, with 8 bases between. Germline CDR1 reads MDHEN; CDR2 reads SYDVKM. The CDR3 is CASSYRDGYTF. For the CDR3, the DNA is TGTGCCAGCAGCTACAGGGATGGCTACACCTTC.